Listed here are 7 T cell receptor beta chains from one sample, sequenced in a study of blood T cell repertoires in COVID-19 (dated by TCRdb to 2018 to 2020). Library construction relied on the immunoSEQ multiplex PCR assay. The table was pulled from immuneACCESS by TCRdb, which kept in-frame rearrangements only. Such tables lose some clones; where checked, under half of the loss comes from unresolved V genes, and the rest has no known cause. The sample table contains some 160,000 clones; only one count was recorded for 83% of them. The biggest ten clones account for more than 1.5% of the sample. The sequencing sample was made of peripheral blood. The receptor set was obtained from a human donor in a cohort sampled during active COVID-19.

The rearrangement uses TRBV5-1 and TRBJ2-7, with TRBD1 matching over 8 bases. The CDR3 is 17 residues long. Per germline, CDR1 SGHRS and CDR2 YFSETQ. Trimming took 1 base from V and 3 from J; bases not matched to a gene: 12. The CDR3 loop is CASSLRGSTGVLYEQYF. In DNA, the CDR3 is TGCGCCAGCAGCTTGAGGGGGTCGACAGGGGTTCTCTACGAGCAGTACTTC.

This clone occurred a few times. This chain links TRBV18 with TRBJ2-7; D ambiguous. Germline V lookup: CDR1 KGHSH, CDR2 LQKENI. Trimming removed 3 bases from V and 6 bases from J, with 12 bases in between. There are 13 residues in the CDR3. CDR3 nucleotide sequence: TGTGCCAGCTCACCGAACCCAGGCTCCGAGCAGTACTTC. Its protein is CASSPNPGSEQYF.

The chain uses TRBV9 and TRBJ1-4; D uncertain. Per the germline V gene, CDR1 is SGDLS and CDR2 is YYNGEE. V shed 0 bases and J shed 4 bases, with 7 bases lying between them. The CDR3 length is 14 residues. The CDR3 DNA follows: TGTGCCAGCAGCGTAGGAGGGTTTAATGAAAAACTGTTTTTT. Translated, it gives CASSVGGFNEKLFF.

The chain is built from TRBV3-1 (or the pseudogene TRBV3-2) and TRBJ1-2, with 10 bases aligning to TRBD1. V trimming: 4 bases; J trimming: 6 bases; junction bases outside the gene matches: 2. This CDR3 spans 13 amino acids. Germline CDR1 reads LGHDT; CDR2 reads YNNKEL (reference sequence). The CDR3 is CASSPGTGDGYTF. Here the CDR3 DNA reads TGTGCCAGCAGCCCCGGGACAGGGGATGGCTACACCTTC.

The V gene is TRBV19, the J gene TRBJ2-2; D is unresolved. This CDR3 comprises 14 residues. With 5 bases removed from V and 1 base from J, the gap between germline ends came to 8 bases. Looked up from germline, CDR1 is LNHDA and CDR2 is SQIVND (reference sequence). Here the CDR3 reads CASSPQKNTGELFF. CDR3 sequence (DNA): TGTGCCAGTAGTCCACAAAAGAACACCGGGGAGCTGTTTTTT.

The chain is built from TRBV28 and TRBJ1-4, with D perhaps matching TRBD1 (5 bases). Looked up from germline, CDR1 is MDHEN and CDR2 is SYDVKM. The CDR3 consists of 15 residues. Trimming left V 5 bases short and J 8 bases short, with 18 bases between. DNA of the CDR3: TGTGCCAGCAGTCTACCTGACAGCCTGGGCGAAAAACTGTTTTTT. It codes for CASSLPDSLGEKLFF.

This chain connects TRBV6-2 or TRBV6-3 to TRBJ2-3; the match to TRBD2 covers 13 bases. J gave up 0 bases and V 2 bases, and 5 bases lay outside the gene matches. The germline V gene encodes CDR1 MNHEY and CDR2 SVGEGT. The CDR3 extends over 18 amino acids. Written as DNA, the CDR3 is TGTGCCAGCAGTTACGGGACTAGCGGGGCCTCCAGCACAGATACGCAGTATTTT. Encoded protein: CASSYGTSGASSTDTQYF.